These T cell receptor beta chains were read from a single sample in a study of T-cell reconstitution after alpha-beta-depleted transplantation in children. A single record per CDR3 protein comes from TCRdb applying MiXCR to the PCR reads. The data show about 240,000 distinct CDR3 sequences, with around 25% seen just once and about 2.8% held by the top ten. Sequencing was performed on PBMCs, taken before TCRalphabeta/CD19-depleted stem cell transplant. The receptor set was obtained from a girl aged 2-10 years with Fanconi anemia, due to receive a stem cell transplant. Each CDR3 is given with its conserved first and last residue. The D gene is left open where the match is weak. Size values are once, few and many counts, or a class for expanded clones, and some rows have none.

clone size,D gene,J gene,V gene,CDR3 DNA,CDR3 protein
.,TRBD2,TRBJ2-1,TRBV10-3,TGTGCCATCAGTAATCCGGGACTAGTTAACAATGAGCAGTTCTTC,CAISNPGLVNNEQFF
many,TRBD1,TRBJ2-1,TRBV7-6,TGTGCCAGCAGCTGGATGACAGGGCACAATGAGCAGTTCTTC,CASSWMTGHNEQFF
few,.,TRBJ2-3,TRBV27,TGTGCCAGCAGTTTCACCCTCCCAGATACGCAGTATTTT,CASSFTLPDTQYF
many,TRBD1,TRBJ1-5,TRBV29-1,TGCAGCGTCGCAGGGGGCGCGAGCAATCAGCCCCAGCATTTT,CSVAGGASNQPQHF
many,.,TRBJ2-3,TRBV12-3/TRBV12-4,TGTGCCAGCAGTCGACAAGGGTCCGCAGATACGCAGTATTTT,CASSRQGSADTQYF
few,.,TRBJ2-7,TRBV20-1,TGCAGTGCTAGGACCCAGTCCGTCTACGAGCAGTACTTC,CSARTQSVYEQYF
few,.,TRBJ2-7,TRBV20-1,TGCAGTGCTAGTCGCTCCGGGACGGTGGACTACGAGCAGTACTTC,CSASRSGTVDYEQYF
many,.,TRBJ2-7,TRBV29-1,TGCAGCGTCCGCAAATCGGACAGGAGGGGCGAGCAGTACTTC,CSVRKSDRRGEQYF
many,TRBD1,TRBJ2-1,TRBV6-5,TGTGCCAGCAGTTCTGGGACAGGGGTTTTCAATGAGCAGTTCTTC,CASSSGTGVFNEQFF
many,TRBD1,TRBJ2-5,TRBV12-3/TRBV12-4,TGTGCCAGCAGCCGACAGGGACAAGAGACCCAGTACTTC,CASSRQGQETQYF
few,TRBD2,TRBJ2-3,TRBV7-3,TGTGCCAGCAGCCCGGGACTAGCGAGAACAGATACGCAGTATTTT,CASSPGLARTDTQYF
.,TRBD1,TRBJ2-1,TRBV7-3,TGTGCCAGCAGCTTTCTCCCAGGACAGGGGGTTTACCATGAGCAGTTCTTC,CASSFLPGQGVYHEQFF
.,TRBD2,TRBJ2-1,TRBV20-1,TGCAGTGCCATCTCTAGCGGGGGGAACTACAATGAGCAGTTCTTC,CSAISSGGNYNEQFF
many,.,TRBJ1-1,TRBV7-9,TGTGCCAGCAGTTCCCAGAGTGGCACTGAAGCTTTCTTT,CASSSQSGTEAFF
few,.,TRBJ2-5,TRBV20-1,TGCAGTGCTAGCCCGGACACGGTGGAGACCCAGTACTTC,CSASPDTVETQYF
many,TRBD2,TRBJ2-1,TRBV5-1,TGCGCCAGCAGCACCCTAGCGGGAGGGCTCAACAATGAGCAGTTCTTC,CASSTLAGGLNNEQFF
many,TRBD1,TRBJ2-1,TRBV12-5,TGTGCTAGTGGTTCATATGCGGACAGGGATGAGCAGTTCTTC,CASGSYADRDEQFF
few,.,TRBJ2-1,TRBV7-3,TGTGCCAGCAGCTTTTCCCGGGACGGGGGAAATGAGCAGTTCTTC,CASSFSRDGGNEQFF
.,.,TRBJ2-7,TRBV12-3/TRBV12-4,TGTGCCAGCAGTTTCACCGGGTCTCTCAGCTACGAGCAGTACTTC,CASSFTGSLSYEQYF
many,.,TRBJ2-4,TRBV6-1,TGTGCCAGCAGTAGGCGACTATCGTCGAACATTCAGTACTTC,CASSRRLSSNIQYF
.,.,TRBJ2-7,TRBV6-5,TGTGCCAGCAGTTACCCACCCCCTTGGGAGCAGTACTTC,CASSYPPPWEQYF
.,TRBD2,TRBJ2-3,TRBV7-2,TGTGCCAGCAGCTTAGCCCCAAGCCCGGGACTAGGGGCCCGCGAGAGGCAGTATTTT,CASSLAPSPGLGARERQYF
many,TRBD1,TRBJ2-7,TRBV20-1,TGCGCCGTGTTTCAGGGGGCGAGGGAGCAGTACTTC,CAVFQGAREQYF
many,.,TRBJ2-1,TRBV29-1,TGCAGCGTTGTCGCGAGCGGCTCCTACAATGAGCAGTTCTTC,CSVVASGSYNEQFF
many,TRBD2,TRBJ2-3,TRBV6-4,TGTGCCAGCAGACCACTAGCGGGAGGGCCGGCAGATACGCAGTATTTT,CASRPLAGGPADTQYF
many,.,TRBJ2-7,TRBV29-1,TGCAGCGTTGTACTAGGGGGAGGTTACGAGCAGTACTTC,CSVVLGGGYEQYF
many,.,TRBJ2-1,TRBV15,TGTGCCACCAGCAGAGGACTAGGCGGGGACAATGAGCAGTTCTTC,CATSRGLGGDNEQFF
many,.,TRBJ2-5,TRBV12-3/TRBV12-4,TGTGCCAGCAGTTTAAGGGGGGGCCGGGAGACCCAGTACTTC,CASSLRGGRETQYF
.,.,TRBJ2-1,TRBV6-5,TGTGCCAGCAGTTACGGAGAATCCTACAATGAGCAGTTCTTC,CASSYGESYNEQFF
.,TRBD2,TRBJ2-2,TRBV6-2/TRBV6-3,TGTGCCAGCAGTTACGCACTAGCGGGAGACACCGGGGAGCTGTTTTTT,CASSYALAGDTGELFF
many,.,TRBJ2-3,TRBV29-1,TGCAGCGTCGCCTTTCAGAGTTTACCGTATTTT,CSVAFQSLPYF
many,.,TRBJ2-1,TRBV6-5,TGTGCCAGCAGTTGGCGCAACTCTGAGCAGTTCTTC,CASSWRNSEQFF
.,.,TRBJ1-2,TRBV20-1,TGCAGTGCTAGTCCCGGTTATGGCTACACCTTC,CSASPGYGYTF
.,.,TRBJ2-1,TRBV7-6,TGTGCCAGCAGCCGCTGGGTGGGTGACTACAATGAGCAGTTCTTC,CASSRWVGDYNEQFF
.,TRBD2,TRBJ2-3,TRBV20-1,TGCAGTGCTTCCCTAGCGGGGGCCACAGATACGCAGTATTTT,CSASLAGATDTQYF
few,TRBD2,TRBJ2-7,TRBV20-1,TGCAGTGCCCCAAGGTTAGCGGGCTTGTGGGATTACGAGCAGTACTTC,CSAPRLAGLWDYEQYF